This T cell receptor beta chain was observed in a study of OX40 agonist ivuxolimab in advanced cancers. Turning to the study itself: Across the patients, intravenous ivuxolimab was delivered every 2 weeks at 0.01 to 10 mg/kg. The study, taken as a whole, reports: Compared with others, partial responders at 0.1-3.0 mg/kg displayed clonal expansion among the lowest.

Repertoires were generated with immunoSEQ multiplex PCR, while TCRdb's copy carries only in-frame clones and drops some. The sample holds fewer than 50,000 clones, roughly nine tenths seen once. A remark on this clone: What it binds is not known.

The length of the CDR3 is 13 residues. Germline values: CDR1 SNHLY, CDR2 FYNNEI. V lost 4 bases and J lost 1, with 8 bases in between. The chain combines TRBV2 with TRBJ2-7; D is unclear. The receptor's source is an adult with an advanced solid tumor such as melanoma, head and neck, liver or kidney cancer. The sequenced sample was CD4+ or CD8+ T cells sorted from blood, obtained in a trial of the OX40 agonist ivuxolimab. CDR3 DNA sequence: TGTGCCAGCAGTGTCCCCGATTCCTACGAGCAGTACTTC. It is translated as CASSVPDSYEQYF.